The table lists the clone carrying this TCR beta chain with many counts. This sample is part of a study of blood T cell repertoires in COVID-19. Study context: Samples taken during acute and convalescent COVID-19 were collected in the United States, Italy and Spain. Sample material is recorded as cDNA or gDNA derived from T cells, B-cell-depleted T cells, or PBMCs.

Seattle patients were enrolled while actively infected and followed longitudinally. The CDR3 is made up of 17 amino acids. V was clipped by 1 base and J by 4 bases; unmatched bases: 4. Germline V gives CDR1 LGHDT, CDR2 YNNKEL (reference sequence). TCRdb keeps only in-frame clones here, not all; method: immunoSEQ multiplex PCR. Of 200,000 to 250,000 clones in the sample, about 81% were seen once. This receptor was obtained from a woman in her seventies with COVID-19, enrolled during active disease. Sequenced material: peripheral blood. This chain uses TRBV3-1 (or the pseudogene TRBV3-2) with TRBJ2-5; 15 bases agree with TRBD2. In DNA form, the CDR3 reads TGTGCCAGCAGCCAAGGGACTAGCGGGAGGGCCCGAGAGACCCAGTACTTC. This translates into CASSQGTSGRARETQYF.